These T cell receptor beta chains were read from a single sample in a study of blood T cell repertoires in COVID-19. Sequenced by immunoSEQ multiplex PCR; TCRdb stores in-frame clones only, minus some. The data contain roughly 95,000 clones, about 81% of them singletons. Sample: peripheral blood. The source is a man aged 60 to 69 with acute or convalescent COVID-19. The CDR3 runs from the conserved cysteine through the conserved F or W. D genes are given only for firm matches. Clone size appears in some rows only: once, few, many, or a class for an expanded clone.

clone_size	d_call	j_call	v_call	cdr3_aa	cdr3_nt
-	-	TRBJ2-1	TRBV18	CASSPETGSSYNEQFF	TGTGCCAGCTCACCGGAGACTGGAAGCTCCTACAATGAGCAGTTCTTC
-	TRBD1	TRBJ2-5	TRBV30	CAWRRQGQETQYF	TGTGCCTGGAGGAGACAGGGCCAAGAGACCCAGTACTTC
-	-	TRBJ1-1	TRBV7-9	CASGGAEAFF	TGTGCCAGCGGGGGGGCTGAAGCTTTCTTT
-	-	TRBJ1-1	TRBV12-3/TRBV12-4	CASSRGPFEAFF	TGTGCCAGCAGCCGTGGGCCATTTGAAGCTTTCTTT
-	-	TRBJ1-5	TRBV6-5	CASSRTRNSNQPQHF	TGTGCCAGCAGTAGGACAAGGAATAGCAATCAGCCCCAGCATTTT
-	TRBD1	TRBJ1-5	TRBV3-1/TRBV3-2	CASSPGQGPFHF	TGTGCCAGCAGCCCTGGACAGGGGCCATTCCATTTT
many	TRBD2	TRBJ2-1	TRBV6-1	CASSEESRGVSYNEQFF	TGTGCCAGCAGTGAAGAGTCACGGGGGGTCTCCTACAATGAGCAGTTCTTC
-	-	TRBJ1-5	TRBV5-5	CASSIDSSNQPQHF	TGTGCCAGCAGCATTGACAGTAGCAATCAGCCCCAGCATTTT
-	-	TRBJ1-4	TRBV7-2	CASTRSVGEKLFF	TGTGCCAGCACTCGATCGGTTGGTGAAAAACTGTTTTTT
-	-	TRBJ2-5	TRBV5-1	CASSLLGGETQYF	TGCGCCAGCAGCCTACTGGGCGGGGAGACCCAGTACTTC
few	TRBD1	TRBJ1-2	TRBV16	CASSRDRGDYGYTF	TGTGCCAGCAGCCGAGACAGGGGCGACTATGGCTACACCTTC
-	-	TRBJ2-3	TRBV3-1/TRBV3-2	CASSQEGFHRSGQSRLKYF	TGTGCCAGCAGCCAAGAGGGCTTCCACAGGTCCGGACAGAGCCGTTTGAAGTATTTT
-	TRBD1	TRBJ2-3	TRBV6-4	CASSEQGTALGGDTQYF	TGTGCCAGCAGTGAGCAAGGGACAGCCCTAGGGGGAGATACGCAGTATTTT
-	-	TRBJ2-5	TRBV4-1	CASSQVSGGGETQYF	TGCGCCAGCAGCCAAGTTTCGGGGGGCGGAGAGACCCAGTACTTC
few	-	TRBJ1-1	TRBV5-4	CASSLGQSIEAFF	TGTGCCAGCAGCTTGGGTCAGTCAATAGAAGCTTTCTTT
-	-	TRBJ1-2	TRBV19	CASSEQGTYYGYTF	TGTGCCAGTAGCGAGCAGGGGACCTACTATGGCTACACCTTC
many	-	TRBJ2-1	TRBV6-2/TRBV6-3	CASSTTSLNEQFF	TGTGCCAGCAGTACAACTAGCTTAAATGAGCAGTTCTTC
-	-	TRBJ1-5	TRBV13	CASSLGGAGNQPQHF	TGTGCCAGCAGCTTAGGAGGGGCGGGCAATCAGCCCCAGCATTTT
-	-	TRBJ1-2	TRBV6-5	CASSVNGGEYGYTF	TGTGCCAGCAGCGTCAACGGGGGGGAGTATGGCTACACCTTC
-	-	TRBJ1-1	TRBV6-5	CASSYAFGREAFF	TGTGCCAGCAGTTACGCCTTCGGGAGAGAAGCTTTCTTT
-	TRBD1	TRBJ2-1	TRBV30	CAWDRVRNNEQFF	TGTGCCTGGGACAGGGTTCGAAACAATGAGCAGTTCTTC
-	-	TRBJ1-2	TRBV7-2	CASSERRGASGYGYTF	TGTGCCAGCAGCGAGCGTCGGGGGGCGTCGGGCTATGGCTACACCTTC
-	-	TRBJ2-5	TRBV6-5	CASRPWDNQETQYF	TGTGCCAGCAGGCCCTGGGACAATCAAGAGACCCAGTACTTC
few	TRBD1	TRBJ2-1	TRBV7-2	CASSSGQGFDEQFF	TGTGCCAGCAGCTCGGGACAGGGGTTCGATGAGCAGTTCTTC
-	TRBD2	TRBJ2-5	TRBV19	CASEYRLAGELQETQYF	TGTGCCAGTGAATATAGACTAGCGGGGGAGTTACAAGAGACCCAGTACTTC
-	TRBD1	TRBJ1-2	TRBV24-1	CATSDPGTDAYGYTF	TGTGCCACCAGTGACCCCGGGACAGACGCCTATGGCTACACCTTC
few	-	TRBJ1-3	TRBV6-5	CASRSTGNTIYF	TGTGCCAGCAGGAGTACTGGAAACACCATATATTTT
-	-	TRBJ2-4	TRBV7-9	CASSSGSLAKNIQYF	TGTGCCAGCTCATCAGGCTCTTTAGCCAAAAACATTCAGTACTTC
-	-	TRBJ1-1	TRBV7-3	CASSSRFDTEAFF	TGTGCCAGCAGTTCCCGGTTCGACACTGAAGCTTTCTTT
-	TRBD2	TRBJ2-5	TRBV5-4	CASSGLAGGGETQYF	TGTGCCAGCAGCGGACTAGCGGGAGGAGGAGAGACCCAGTACTTC
-	-	TRBJ1-2	TRBV19	CASKSGFAGYTF	TGTGCCAGTAAATCAGGTTTTGCTGGCTACACCTTC
-	-	TRBJ2-2	TRBV27	CASSLSAGRYTGELFF	TGTGCCAGCAGTTTATCTGCAGGGAGGTACACCGGGGAGCTGTTTTTT
-	-	TRBJ1-1	TRBV7-9	CASSFYRDYNTEAFF	TGTGCCAGCAGCTTCTACAGGGATTATAACACTGAAGCTTTCTTT
-	TRBD1	TRBJ2-5	TRBV5-1	CASSLQGSRETQYF	TGCGCCAGCAGCTTACAGGGGTCTCGAGAGACCCAGTACTTC
-	TRBD1	TRBJ2-5	TRBV3-1/TRBV3-2	CASSQYGTGWQETQYF	TGTGCCAGCAGCCAATATGGGACAGGGTGGCAAGAGACCCAGTACTTC
few	TRBD2	TRBJ2-1	TRBV7-7	CASSFSSGRATYNEQFF	TGTGCCAGCAGCTTCTCTAGCGGGAGGGCCACCTACAATGAGCAGTTCTTC
-	-	TRBJ2-4	TRBV6-5	CASSYSSAGSGHQYF	TGTGCCAGCAGTTACTCTTCAGCGGGCAGTGGGCATCAGTACTTC
once	TRBD2	TRBJ2-1	TRBV25-1	CASSEAGTMNEQFF	TGTGCCAGCAGTGAGGCGGGGACTATGAATGAGCAGTTCTTC
once	TRBD2	TRBJ2-3	TRBV5-1	CASSSRPSGGFNTQYF	TGCGCCAGCAGTTCACGACCCAGCGGGGGTTTCAATACGCAGTATTTT
few	-	TRBJ1-1	TRBV4-3	CASSQDWSTAFF	TGCGCCAGCAGCCAAGATTGGAGTACAGCTTTCTTT